The next 27 T cell receptor beta chains were all read from a single sample in a study of T cells in Graves' hyperthyroidism and ophthalmopathy. RNA transcripts served as the template for amplifying TCR beta CDR3 regions. TCR CDR3 underwent first-round RT-PCR with the HTBI primer set. TCRdb reprocessed the multiplex PCR reads with MiXCR, giving one entry per CDR3 protein. The sample shows some 650,000 distinct CDR3 sequences, around 16% of them seen only once. The sequencing sample was made of blood. Receptors were obtained from a woman aged 40-49 years with Graves' ophthalmopathy.

This clonotype turned up a few times. The V and J genes are TRBV7-2 and TRBJ1-2; no reliable D call. V was trimmed by 1 base and J by 1 base, leaving 13 bases between them. The CDR3 loop spans 16 amino acids. Germline V gene data show CDR1 as SGHTA and CDR2 as FQGNSA. CDR3 DNA sequence: TGTGCCAGCAGCTTAGATTTTCGGGCAGTTAACTATGGCTACACCTTC. This encodes CASSLDFRAVNYGYTF.

The chain recombines TRBV29-1 with TRBJ2-7; 10 bases are shared with TRBD1. Losses at the gene ends were 2 bases for V and 1 base for J; bases not matched to a gene: 5. This CDR3 is built from 15 residues. Germline assignment: CDR1 SQVTM and CDR2 ANQGSEA. CDR3 nucleotide sequence: TGCAGCGTTGAATGGGGGACAGGGGTTTCCTACGAGCAGTACTTC. It is translated as CSVEWGTGVSYEQYF.

This clonotype was counted between two and nine times. The chain employs TRBV7-9 and TRBJ2-6; D remains unclear. Trimming left V 0 bases short and J 4 bases short, with 10 bases between. CDR3 length equals 16 residues. Germline V gives CDR1 SEHNR, CDR2 FQNEAQ (reference sequence). The CDR3 region has the DNA TGTGCCAGCAGCTTAGCGCGGACCCCCGGGGCCAACGTCCTGACTTTC. Protein product: CASSLARTPGANVLTF.

This clonotype was observed many times. This sequence joins TRBV10-3 and TRBJ1-1; D may be TRBD1 (5 bases). V dropped 3 bases and J dropped 4 bases, with 12 bases sitting between them. The germline CDR1 and CDR2 sequences are ENHRY and SYGVKD. The CDR3 covers 14 residues. The chain's CDR3 is CAISDRASGTEAFF. The CDR3 DNA reads as TGTGCCATCAGTGACAGGGCGTCGGGCACTGAAGCTTTCTTT.

The V gene is TRBV12-3 or TRBV12-4, the J gene TRBJ2-4; weak D call: TRBD2 (6 bases). V was cut by 6 bases and J by 2 bases, with 23 bases left in between. CDR3 length equals 18 residues. CDR3 coding DNA: TGTGCCAGCAGCCCAATCATGTCGGACTATCGACCCAAAAACATTCAGTACTTC. Translation: CASSPIMSDYRPKNIQYF.

The gene calls are TRBV7-2 and TRBJ2-7; 9 bases agree with TRBD2. The CDR3 contains 17 residues. The V and J ends lost 5 bases and 1 base, in that order; junction bases with no gene match: 12. Germline CDR1 SGHTA, CDR2 FQGNSA. The CDR3 spells CASSQGGAGGKSYEQYF. The CDR3 nucleotides read TGTGCCAGCAGCCAGGGGGGAGCGGGAGGAAAATCCTACGAGCAGTACTTC.

This clonotype was seen at least ten times. The chain uses TRBV2 and TRBJ2-7; 9 bases align to TRBD2. The CDR3 totals 16 residues. Per germline, CDR1 SNHLY and CDR2 FYNNEI. The trim removed 1 base at V and 2 bases at J, leaving 6 bases unmatched. In DNA, the CDR3 is TGTGCCAGCAGTGAAGAAGGCGGGGGGGGGACCTACGAGCAGTACTTC. This encodes CASSEEGGGGTYEQYF.

This clonotype has a handful of counts. The rearrangement links TRBV5-1 to TRBJ2-1; TRBD2 matches at 8 bases. V dropped 7 bases and J dropped 3; count of bases not matched to a gene: 9. This CDR3 has 15 amino acids. The germline gives CDR1 SGHRS, CDR2 YFSETQ. CDR3 residues: CASGTRGGIYNEQFF. For the CDR3, the DNA is TGCGCCAGCGGCACACGGGGGGGCATCTACAATGAGCAGTTCTTC. Combining the CDR3 with reference TRBV5-1 and TRBJ2-1 gives the whole variable domain KAGVTQTPRYLIKTRGQQVTLSCSPISGHRSVSWYQQTPGQGLQFLFEYFSETQRNKGNFPGRFSGRQFSNSRSEMNVSTLELGDSALYLCASGTRGGIYNEQFFGPGTRLTVL.

This clonotype was recorded a few times. The chain combines TRBV29-1 with TRBJ1-1, with TRBD1 as a possible D gene (5 bases). Germline CDR1 is SQVTM and CDR2 is ANQGSEA. This CDR3 contains 14 residues. Trimming cost V 2 bases and J 2 bases, with 12 bases left between them. This CDR3 is CSVERGTQNTEAFF. The CDR3 DNA reads TGCAGCGTTGAAAGGGGAACGCAAAACACTGAAGCTTTCTTT.

In this sample, this clonotype turned up a few times. V gene TRBV12-3 or TRBV12-4 combines with J gene TRBJ1-6, with 7 positions matching TRBD1. The trim removed 6 bases at V and 8 bases at J, leaving 7 bases unmatched. The CDR3 is 14 amino acids. As DNA, the CDR3 is TGTGCCAGCAGGCCCGGGGACAGATATTCACCCCTCCACTTT. Translating it yields CASRPGDRYSPLHF.

This clonotype was counted many times. The V and J genes are TRBV7-9 and TRBJ2-5, with D perhaps TRBD2 (6 bases). CDR1 is SEHNR, CDR2 FQNEAQ, per germline (reference sequence). The V end lost 7 bases, the J end lost 4 bases, and 16 bases lay between the germline ends. The CDR3 has 14 amino acids. CDR3: CASTLMTRGETQYF. The CDR3 DNA reads TGTGCCAGCACCCTGATGACTAGAGGAGAGACCCAGTACTTC.

This clonotype has at least ten counts. The rearrangement links TRBV20-1 to TRBJ2-3, with a tentative D call TRBD2 (5 bases). The V gene's germline CDR1 is DFQATT and CDR2 SNEGSKA (reference sequence). Trimming stripped 0 bases from V and 1 base from J, with 11 bases between. The CDR3 covers 15 residues. The CDR3 DNA reads as TGCAGTGCTAGAGACCCCGGGGTAGGCACAGATACGCAGTATTTT. Residues: CSARDPGVGTDTQYF.

This clonotype was counted many times. The rearrangement links TRBV29-1 to TRBJ1-1, with TRBD1 matching 7 bases. The V segment lost 6 bases and the J segment 2 bases; nucleotides outside the gene matches: 6. The CDR3 length is 13 residues. Looked up from germline, CDR1 is SQVTM and CDR2 is ANQGSEA. The CDR3 here is CSVTGLGNTEAFF. CDR3 in DNA: TGCAGCGTGACAGGGCTTGGAAACACTGAAGCTTTCTTT.

This chain links TRBV12-3 or TRBV12-4 with TRBJ2-1; D gene unclear. This CDR3 is built from 16 residues. V was trimmed by 1 base and J by 6 bases, leaving 16 bases between them. The CDR3 DNA follows: TGTGCCAGCAGTTTAGGTCCAACTACCCTGGGCAATGAGCAGTTCTTC. Protein: CASSLGPTTLGNEQFF.

This clonotype was recorded at least ten times. V and J are TRBV7-3 and TRBJ2-3; tentatively, D is TRBD1 or TRBD2 (6 bases each). Per germline, CDR1 SGHTA and CDR2 FQGTGA. V was shortened by 0 bases and J by 5 bases, with 18 bases between the two germline ends. The CDR3 is made up of 17 amino acids. CDR3 sequence: CASSLTSRGGGGDTQYF. The DNA of the CDR3 is TGTGCCAGCAGCTTAACGTCGAGGGGCGGAGGGGGAGATACGCAGTATTTT.

V usage is TRBV6-1 and J usage is TRBJ2-1; 14 positions match TRBD2. Germline V gives CDR1 MNHNS, CDR2 SASEGT. V lost 6 bases to trimming and J lost 7 bases; unmatched junction nucleotides: 11. The CDR3 has 17 residues. The CDR3 sequence is CASRKRLAGGLSNEQFF. For the CDR3, the DNA is TGTGCCAGCAGGAAGAGACTAGCGGGGGGGCTTTCTAATGAGCAGTTCTTC.

This clonotype was counted ten times or more. This chain links TRBV29-1 with TRBJ1-1; the D gene is possibly TRBD1 (5 bases). Germline assignment: CDR1 SQVTM and CDR2 ANQGSEA. The CDR3 is 14 residues long. The V and J ends lost 4 bases and 0 bases respectively, with 12 bases between them. CDR3 protein: CSVGFVGVNTEAFF. CDR3 coding DNA: TGCAGCGTTGGTTTCGTAGGGGTGAACACTGAAGCTTTCTTT.

This clonotype was counted a few times. V and J are TRBV28 and TRBJ2-2; D gene ambiguous. Germline V lookup: CDR1 MDHEN, CDR2 SYDVKM. This CDR3 is 14 amino acids long. Trimming shortened V by 2 bases and J by 6 bases, and 10 bases separated the two germline ends. DNA for the CDR3: TGTGCCAGCAGTTTACGGAACATCCCCGGGGAGCTGTTTTTT. It specifies CASSLRNIPGELFF.

The chain carries TRBV5-6 and TRBJ1-2; D is unresolved. This CDR3 is 12 amino acids long. Trimming shortened V by 2 bases and J by 7 bases, and 9 bases separated the two germline ends. CDR1 is SGHDT and CDR2 is YYEEEE in the germline V gene. The CDR3 region has the DNA TGTGCCAGCAGCTTATTTGAAAGTGGCTACACCTTC. It specifies CASSLFESGYTF.

There are many counts of this clonotype. The chain joins TRBV5-5 to TRBJ1-1; 7 bases match TRBD1. Germline values: CDR1 SGHKS, CDR2 YYEKEE (reference sequence). J lost 1 base, V lost 4 bases, and 7 bases had no gene match. This CDR3 is 15 amino acids long. The DNA for the CDR3 is TGTGCCAGCAGCACCACGGGACAGCCGAACACTGAAGCTTTCTTT. Protein sequence: CASSTTGQPNTEAFF.

This chain connects TRBV4-1 to TRBJ2-3, with 9 positions matching TRBD2. Trimming removed 6 bases from V and 4 bases from J; junction bases left unmatched: 5. The CDR3 spans 14 residues. Per the germline V gene, CDR1 is MGHRA and CDR2 is YSYEKL. CDR3 region: CASRTEREADTQYF. CDR3 DNA sequence: TGCGCCAGCAGGACGGAGCGGGAGGCAGATACGCAGTATTTT.

This clonotype has at least ten counts. J is TRBJ2-6 and V is TRBV12-3 or TRBV12-4; TRBD1 might be the D (5 bases). V was cut by 5 bases and J by 0 bases, with 8 bases left in between. The length of the CDR3 is 15 residues. The CDR3 reads CASSQQVSGANVLTF. The CDR3 coding sequence is TGTGCCAGCAGTCAACAGGTCTCTGGGGCCAACGTCCTGACTTTC.

This clonotype was detected ten times or more. The chain carries TRBV7-9 and TRBJ2-3, with 8 positions matching TRBD2. With V trimmed by 3 bases and J by 5 bases, 4 bases remained unmatched. Germline CDR1 is SEHNR and CDR2 is FQNEAQ (reference sequence). The CDR3 loop spans 14 amino acids. The CDR3 nucleotides are TGTGCCAGCAGCTTCGGCCTAGCGGGAGATACGCAGTATTTT. Residues: CASSFGLAGDTQYF.

This clonotype has only a few counts. V gene TRBV20-1 combines with J gene TRBJ1-2; TRBD1 is a possible D gene (6 bases). CDR3 length: 16 residues. Germline V CDR1 and CDR2: DFQATT, SNEGSKA (reference sequence). Trimming left V 0 bases short and J 0 bases short, with 14 bases between. CDR3 amino acids: CSAREGGRGANYGYTF. The CDR3, as DNA: TGCAGTGCTAGAGAGGGGGGGAGGGGGGCTAACTATGGCTACACCTTC.

The gene calls are TRBV20-1 and TRBJ1-6; D is ambiguous. CDR1 and CDR2 (germline): DFQATT, SNEGSKA (reference sequence). There are 15 residues in the CDR3. Trimming removed 3 bases from V and 0 bases from J, with 9 bases in between. CDR3 sequence (DNA): TGCAGTGCTAGTCCCCCGAGCTCCTATAATTCACCCCTCCACTTT. It specifies CSASPPSSYNSPLHF.

The chain employs TRBV15 and TRBJ2-7, with a weak D call TRBD2 (5 bases). From germline, CDR1 is LNHNV and CDR2 YYDKDF (reference sequence). CDR3 length: 14 residues. V lost 0 bases to trimming and J lost 5 bases, with 11 bases between them. CDR3 residues: CATSRDLGVDEQYF. DNA for the CDR3: TGTGCCACCAGCAGAGATCTGGGAGTAGACGAGCAGTACTTC.

The rearrangement links TRBV19 to TRBJ2-1; D may correspond to TRBD1 or TRBD2 (5 bases each). Germline lookup yields CDR1 LNHDA and CDR2 SQIVND (reference sequence). V lost 6 bases and J lost 8, with 14 bases in between. This CDR3 has 13 residues. CDR3 protein: CASSRARGDEQFF. CDR3 sequence (DNA): TGTGCCAGTAGCCGAGCGAGGGGCGATGAGCAGTTCTTC. Complete variable domain (other parts from reference TRBV19 and TRBJ2-1): DGGITQSPKYLFRKEGQNVTLSCEQNLNHDAMYWYRQDPGQGLRLIYYSQIVNDFQKGDIAEGYSVSREKKESFPLTVTSAQKNPTAFYLCASSRARGDEQFFGPGTRLTVL.